The rows below give T cell receptor beta chains drawn from one sample of a study of blood T cell repertoires in COVID-19. The protocol was immunoSEQ multiplex PCR, while the TCRdb copy is restricted to in-frame clones and leaves out a portion. Of roughly 120,000 clones in the sample, about four fifths are singletons; the top ten hold around 8.5%. The sequenced sample consisted of peripheral blood. These receptors were taken from a woman aged 40 to 55 with acute or convalescent COVID-19. Both conserved end residues are part of each CDR3.

TRBV7-6,TRBJ2-6,CASSLGQSGANVLTF
TRBV9,TRBJ2-4,CASSVGTSGAKNIQYF
TRBV6-5,TRBJ1-6,CASSSDRAAGSPLHF
TRBV12-3/TRBV12-4,TRBJ2-3,CASSLSDTQYF
TRBV5-6,TRBJ1-6,CASSPGVSPLHF
TRBV5-1,TRBJ1-1,CASSLESGKTEAFF
TRBV30,TRBJ2-2,CAWSVLLTTGELFF
TRBV6-5,TRBJ1-3,CASSYSSLTGNTIYF
TRBV6-2/TRBV6-3,TRBJ2-1,CASSYVGLAIGEQFF
TRBV19,TRBJ2-7,CASSQGGGRYEQYF
TRBV11-2,TRBJ2-7,CASSLGGPYEQYF
TRBV4-3,TRBJ1-1,CASSFYKFKTEAFF
TRBV6-5,TRBJ1-2,CASSSSNYGYTF
TRBV7-2,TRBJ1-1,CASSFDRDIEAFF
TRBV10-3,TRBJ2-1,CAHRLAGSNEQFF
TRBV5-6,TRBJ1-2,CASRPWDSAWSYTF
TRBV19,TRBJ1-5,CASSRGGFSNQPQHF
TRBV5-6,TRBJ1-1,CASSPGWGREAEAFF
TRBV28,TRBJ1-5,CASRTGVSNQPQHF
TRBV5-5,TRBJ1-4,CASSDGQTTNEKLFF
TRBV5-1,TRBJ2-7,CASSEKGSTGYEQYF
TRBV4-1,TRBJ1-4,CASSQESGSEWGKLFF
TRBV12-3/TRBV12-4,TRBJ1-1,CASRLQANTEAFF
TRBV28,TRBJ1-5,CASSSPDSFNQPQHF
TRBV5-1,TRBJ2-5,CASSELGRGIQETQYF
TRBV6-5,TRBJ1-5,CASRQGALSNQPQHF
TRBV7-2,TRBJ2-1,CASSYSGVGLQFF
TRBV7-3,TRBJ1-1,CASSSGTGGPNTEAFF
TRBV19,TRBJ1-5,CASNRQGDQPQHF
TRBV5-7,TRBJ2-7,CASSPSGRGRIYEQYF
TRBV24-1,TRBJ2-6,CATSDRSGANVLTF
TRBV19,TRBJ2-5,CASSIPSSGVVTQYF
TRBV5-6,TRBJ1-2,CASSQRYRHIYGYTF
TRBV7-2,TRBJ2-1,CASSLGAGGPHEQFF
TRBV7-2,TRBJ1-6,CASSRGDYSPLHF
TRBV19,TRBJ2-3,CASSLQRGDTQYF
TRBV7-2,TRBJ1-1,CASSLRRGLEAFF
TRBV7-3,TRBJ1-1,CASSFRAAEAFF
TRBV5-4,TRBJ1-1,CASSRVSPGTGTEAFF
TRBV11-2,TRBJ2-7,CASSFGVGGGTYEQYF
TRBV18,TRBJ1-4,CASSPPTGAREKLFF
TRBV7-9,TRBJ2-2,CASSSPSTSGGTGELFF